These T cell receptor beta chains were read from a single sample in a study of blood T cell repertoires in COVID-19. The method was immunoSEQ multiplex PCR; TCRdb's version includes in-frame clones alone and lacks a portion of them. The table shows about 280,000 clones, with almost 90% occurring only once. Sequences were obtained from PBMCs or T cells enriched from blood (not recorded which). The receptors were gathered from a woman aged 18-29 years with acute COVID-19. Each CDR3 is given with its conserved first and last residue. A D gene is named only where the DNA matches it firmly. The size entry is marked missing in some rows and otherwise reads once, few, many or a size class.

V	J	size	D	CDR3	DNA
TRBV5-1	TRBJ1-5	NA	NA	CASSLVPGIEQPQHF	TGCGCCAGCAGCTTGGTTCCGGGGATTGAGCAGCCCCAGCATTTT
TRBV19	TRBJ1-5	once	NA	CASISPGSNQPQHF	TGTGCCAGTATAAGTCCCGGTAGCAATCAGCCCCAGCATTTT
TRBV11-2	TRBJ2-2	NA	NA	CASSSRPDLDRNTGELFF	TGTGCCAGCAGCTCCCGCCCCGATTTGGACAGGAACACCGGGGAGCTGTTTTTT
TRBV5-1	TRBJ2-7	NA	NA	CASSIGHEQYF	TGCGCCAGCAGCATTGGGCACGAGCAGTACTTC
TRBV7-2	TRBJ1-2	NA	NA	CASSLVGHSPGMGGYTF	TGTGCCAGCAGCTTAGTAGGGCACAGTCCAGGGATGGGTGGCTACACCTTC
TRBV19	TRBJ1-1	NA	NA	CASLREQVMGEAFF	TGTGCCAGCCTTAGAGAACAGGTAATGGGTGAAGCTTTCTTT
TRBV19	TRBJ1-4	once	NA	CASRHRANEKLFF	TGTGCCAGTAGGCACAGGGCTAATGAAAAACTGTTTTTT
TRBV7-9	TRBJ2-3	NA	TRBD1	CASSSTRRDRESTDTQYF	TGTGCCAGCAGCTCCACCCGCCGGGACAGGGAATCCACAGATACGCAGTATTTT
TRBV27	TRBJ1-2	NA	NA	CASRETGSRGYTF	TGTGCCAGCAGAGAGACAGGTAGTCGGGGCTACACCTTC
TRBV7-2	TRBJ2-2	NA	NA	CASSLGQGTAGELFF	TGTGCCAGCAGCTTAGGTCAGGGAACGGCCGGGGAGCTGTTTTTT
TRBV5-1	TRBJ2-1	NA	TRBD2	CASSEGLAGGGRFF	TGCGCCAGCAGCGAGGGACTAGCGGGAGGGGGGCGCTTCTTC
TRBV5-6	TRBJ1-1	once	NA	CASSLIGSPEGAFF	TGTGCCAGCAGCTTAATAGGCTCACCGGAGGGAGCTTTCTTT
TRBV28	TRBJ2-1	NA	TRBD2	CASSLYRAGARDEQFF	TGTGCCAGCAGTTTATACCGAGCGGGAGCCAGGGATGAGCAGTTCTTC
TRBV28	TRBJ1-2	once	NA	CASSLTTNYGYTF	TGTGCCAGCAGTCTTACTACTAACTATGGCTACACCTTC
TRBV4-1	TRBJ2-7	NA	TRBD1	CASSQALQGHYEQYF	TGCGCCAGCAGCCAAGCCTTACAGGGGCACTACGAGCAGTACTTC
TRBV10-3	TRBJ1-1	few	TRBD1	CAISEVAGGKDTEAFF	TGTGCCATCAGTGAGGTGGCAGGGGGCAAGGACACTGAAGCTTTCTTT